Listed below are T cell receptor beta chains from one sample, sequenced in a study of T cell responses to AZD1222 COVID-19 vaccine. Generated by immunoSEQ multiplex PCR, the TCRdb table keeps only in-frame clones and is missing some. The sample carries approximately 100,000 clones, 85% to 90% recorded once. The material was peripheral blood, obtained on day 0 of AZD1222 vaccination. Receptor source: an adult in good health. Both conserved end residues are part of each CDR3. The D gene is left open where the match is weak. Size is stated for part of the rows, as once, few or many counts, or as a class when the clone is expanded.

J gene,CDR3 length,V gene,D gene,clone size,CDR3 DNA,CDR3 protein
TRBJ1-2,13,TRBV30,.,once,TGTGCCTGTCAGAGAGAGGGACTTTGGGGCTACACCTTC,CACQREGLWGYTF
TRBJ2-3,13,TRBV19,.,.,TGTGCCAGTAGTCCAACCTTCACAGATACGCAGTATTTT,CASSPTFTDTQYF
TRBJ1-3,15,TRBV19,.,few,TGTGCCAGTAGTAGCCTCGGGGGTCCGGAAAACACCATATATTTT,CASSSLGGPENTIYF
TRBJ1-4,15,TRBV6-5,TRBD1,few,TGTGCCAGTAGAGGAGGGGGCACCCTTGGTGAAAAACTGTTTTTT,CASRGGGTLGEKLFF
TRBJ1-2,15,TRBV6-5,.,.,TGTGCCAGCAGTCGACCCGGGACCTCGGGATATGGCTACACCTTC,CASSRPGTSGYGYTF
TRBJ2-1,13,TRBV3-1/TRBV3-2,.,.,TGTGCCAGCAGCCAAGAGGGGTTGAATGAGCAGTTCTTC,CASSQEGLNEQFF
TRBJ1-4,14,TRBV7-7,.,once,TGTGCCAGCAGATGGGGGGAAGAGGATGAAAAACTGTTTTTT,CASRWGEEDEKLFF
TRBJ2-2,15,TRBV6-6,.,once,TGTGCCAGCAGCCTAAGGGTCACGAACACCGGGGAGCTGTTTTTT,CASSLRVTNTGELFF
TRBJ1-3,17,TRBV4-3,.,.,TGCGCCAGCAGCCAAGAAACGGTGGTTCACTCTGGAAACACCATATATTTT,CASSQETVVHSGNTIYF
TRBJ2-3,15,TRBV3-1/TRBV3-2,TRBD2,.,TGTGCCAGCAGCGATGGACTAGCGCACACAGATACGCAGTATTTT,CASSDGLAHTDTQYF
TRBJ1-1,14,TRBV5-8,.,.,TGTGCCAGCAGCTCCGGACGGCTGAACACTGAAGCTTTCTTT,CASSSGRLNTEAFF
TRBJ1-1,14,TRBV4-1,.,.,TGCGCCAGCAGCCAAGAGGCATACGGCACTGAAGCTTTCTTT,CASSQEAYGTEAFF
TRBJ2-3,18,TRBV7-9,TRBD2,once,TGTGCCAGCAGCCTGGTGATACTAGCGGGGGGGAGAGGGAATACGCAGTATTTT,CASSLVILAGGRGNTQYF
TRBJ1-5,16,TRBV2,TRBD1,once,TGTGCCAGCCACCCAGCAGGGACAGGGTACAATCAGCCCCAGCATTTT,CASHPAGTGYNQPQHF
TRBJ1-2,18,TRBV2,TRBD1,.,TGTGCCAGCAGTGATTTTGGGTCATGGGACAGGGATAACTATGGCTACACCTTC,CASSDFGSWDRDNYGYTF
TRBJ2-7,13,TRBV5-6,TRBD1,.,TGTGCCAGCAGCTGGGACAGCAGCTACGAGCAGTACTTC,CASSWDSSYEQYF
TRBJ1-2,14,TRBV4-1,.,once,TGCGCCAGCAGCCAGGAGGGCTTCCTCTATGGCTACACCTTC,CASSQEGFLYGYTF
TRBJ2-7,12,TRBV5-6,TRBD1,.,TGTGCCAGCAGCAGACAGGGGAACGAGCAGTACTTC,CASSRQGNEQYF
TRBJ2-2,14,TRBV19,.,.,TGTGCCAGCGACGCCTATAAAGGTTCCGGGGAGCTGTTTTTT,CASDAYKGSGELFF
TRBJ2-3,15,TRBV11-2,TRBD1,.,TGTGCCAGCAGCATATGGGACAGCAGCACAGATACGCAGTATTTT,CASSIWDSSTDTQYF
TRBJ1-2,11,TRBV5-8,.,.,TGTGCCAGCAGCTTGATCGGGGGCTACACCTTC,CASSLIGGYTF
TRBJ2-7,15,TRBV6-5,TRBD2,once,TGTGCCAGTGAAAGGGTGGGGGGGAGCTCCTACGAGCAGTACTTC,CASERVGGSSYEQYF
TRBJ2-5,15,TRBV5-1,.,.,TGCGCCAGCAGCTTGCAACTATCCCGAGAAGAGACCCAGTACTTC,CASSLQLSREETQYF
TRBJ1-1,14,TRBV6-1,.,.,TGTGCCAGCAGTGAGCGGCCCCTCGGCACTGAAGCTTTCTTT,CASSERPLGTEAFF
TRBJ2-2,14,TRBV14,.,once,TGTGCCAGCAGCCAATATTATGAGGCCGGGGAGCTGTTTTTT,CASSQYYEAGELFF
TRBJ1-2,15,TRBV9,.,.,TGTGCCAGCAGCGTCTATTCAGGGGTTGGCTATGGCTACACCTTC,CASSVYSGVGYGYTF
TRBJ1-3,15,TRBV6-1,.,.,TGTGCCAGCAGTGAACAAGAAGGCTCTGGAAACACCATATATTTT,CASSEQEGSGNTIYF